Given below is one T cell receptor (beta chain) in context. Antigen specificity is unknown. Sequencing was performed with immunoSEQ multiplex PCR; in TCRdb, only in-frame clones are kept and a portion is missing. The sample shows fewer than 20,000 clones, over 70% of them seen only once. The ends were cut back, 5 bases at V and 0 bases at J, with 13 bases in the middle. The CDR3 covers 15 residues. CDR1 and CDR2 (germline): MRHNA, SNTAGT. This sample is part of a study of somatic mutations in cytotoxic T cells in rheumatoid arthritis. Study outcomes and limitations: An increase in CD8+ clonality with age was seen in rheumatoid arthritis patients but not in healthy controls.

This chain connects TRBV6-4 to TRBJ1-1; D gene unclear. Specimen: CD8+ T cells sorted from blood. The clonotype originates from a woman aged 60-70 years in good health. Written as DNA, the CDR3 is TGTGCCAGCAGTCCCCGACTGACTATGAACACTGAAGCTTTCTTT. Translated: CASSPRLTMNTEAFF.